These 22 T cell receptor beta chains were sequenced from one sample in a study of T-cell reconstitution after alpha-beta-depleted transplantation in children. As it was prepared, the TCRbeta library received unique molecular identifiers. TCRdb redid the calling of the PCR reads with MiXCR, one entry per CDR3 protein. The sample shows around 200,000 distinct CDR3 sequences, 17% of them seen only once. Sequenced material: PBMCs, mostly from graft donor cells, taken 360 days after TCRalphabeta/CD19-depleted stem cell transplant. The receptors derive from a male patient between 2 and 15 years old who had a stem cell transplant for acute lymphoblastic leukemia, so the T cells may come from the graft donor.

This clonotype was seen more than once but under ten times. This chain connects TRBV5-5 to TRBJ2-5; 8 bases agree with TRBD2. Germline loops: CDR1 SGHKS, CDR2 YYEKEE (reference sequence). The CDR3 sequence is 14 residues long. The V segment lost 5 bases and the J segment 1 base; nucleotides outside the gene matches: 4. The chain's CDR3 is CASSFTSGQETQYF. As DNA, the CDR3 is TGTGCCAGCAGTTTCACTAGCGGCCAAGAGACCCAGTACTTC.

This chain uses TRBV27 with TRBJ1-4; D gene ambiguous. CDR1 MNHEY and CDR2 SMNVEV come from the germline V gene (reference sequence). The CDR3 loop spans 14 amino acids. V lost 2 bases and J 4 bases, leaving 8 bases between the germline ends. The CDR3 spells CASSLNRNNEKLFF. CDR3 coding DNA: TGTGCCAGCAGTTTAAACCGGAATAATGAAAAACTGTTTTTT.

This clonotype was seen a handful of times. The DNA of the CDR3 is TGTGCCAGCAGCCCGCGACCTGGCACAGATACGCAGTATTTT. Its translation: CASSPRPGTDTQYF. This chain connects TRBV7-6 to TRBJ2-3; D is ambiguous. The CDR3 has 14 residues. Germline V gene lookup returns CDR1 SGHVS and CDR2 FNYEAQ. Deletions cut 5 bases from V and 1 base from J, with 10 bases between.

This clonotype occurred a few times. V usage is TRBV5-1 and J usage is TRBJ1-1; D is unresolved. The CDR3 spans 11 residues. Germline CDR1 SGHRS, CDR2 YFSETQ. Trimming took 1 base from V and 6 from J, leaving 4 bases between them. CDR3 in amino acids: CASSLPPEAFF. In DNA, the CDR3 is TGCGCCAGCAGCTTGCCCCCTGAAGCTTTCTTT.

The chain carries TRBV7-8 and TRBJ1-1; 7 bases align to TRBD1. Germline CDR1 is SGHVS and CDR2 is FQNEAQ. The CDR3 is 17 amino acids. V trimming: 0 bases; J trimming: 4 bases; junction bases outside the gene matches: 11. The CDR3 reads CASSLAGGLQGSTEAFF. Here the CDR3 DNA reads TGTGCCAGCAGCTTAGCAGGGGGGTTACAGGGGAGCACTGAAGCTTTCTTT.

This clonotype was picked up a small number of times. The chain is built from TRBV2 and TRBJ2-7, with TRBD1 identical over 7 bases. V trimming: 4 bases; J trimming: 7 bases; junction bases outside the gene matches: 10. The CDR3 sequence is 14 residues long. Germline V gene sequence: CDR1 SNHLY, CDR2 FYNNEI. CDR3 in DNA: TGTGCCAGCAGTGGAGGGTCAGGGGGTAGGGAGCAGTACTTC. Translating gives CASSGGSGGREQYF.

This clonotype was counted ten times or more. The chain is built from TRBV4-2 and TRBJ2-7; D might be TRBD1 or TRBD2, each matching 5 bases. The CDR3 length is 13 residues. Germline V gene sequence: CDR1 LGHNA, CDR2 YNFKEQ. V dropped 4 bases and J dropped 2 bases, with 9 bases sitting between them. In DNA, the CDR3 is TGTGCCAGCAGCCCAGGGACCACCTACGAGCAGTACTTC. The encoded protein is CASSPGTTYEQYF.

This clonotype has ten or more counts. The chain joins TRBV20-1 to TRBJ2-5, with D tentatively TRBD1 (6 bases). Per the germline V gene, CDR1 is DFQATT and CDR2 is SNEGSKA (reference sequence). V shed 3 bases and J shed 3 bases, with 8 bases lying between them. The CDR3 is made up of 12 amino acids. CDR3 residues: CSASPGEETQYF. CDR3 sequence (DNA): TGCAGTGCTAGCCCAGGGGAAGAGACCCAGTACTTC.

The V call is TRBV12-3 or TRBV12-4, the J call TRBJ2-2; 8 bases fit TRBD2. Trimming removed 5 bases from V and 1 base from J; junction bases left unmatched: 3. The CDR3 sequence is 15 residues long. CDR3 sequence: CASSRSGENTGELFF. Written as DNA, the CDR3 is TGTGCCAGCAGTCGTAGCGGGGAGAACACCGGGGAGCTGTTTTTT.

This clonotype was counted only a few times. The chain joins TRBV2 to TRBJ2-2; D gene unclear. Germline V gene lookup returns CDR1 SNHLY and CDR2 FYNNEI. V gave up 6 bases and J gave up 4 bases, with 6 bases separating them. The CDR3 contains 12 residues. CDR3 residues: CASSGPTGELFF. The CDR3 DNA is TGTGCCAGCAGCGGGCCCACCGGGGAGCTGTTTTTT.

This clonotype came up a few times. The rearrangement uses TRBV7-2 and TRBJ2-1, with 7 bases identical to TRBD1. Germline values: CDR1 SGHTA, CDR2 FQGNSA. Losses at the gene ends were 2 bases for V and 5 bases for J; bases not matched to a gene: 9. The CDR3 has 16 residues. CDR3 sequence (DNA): TGTGCCAGCAGCTTATTTTTGGGACAGCCGCACAATGAGCAGTTCTTC. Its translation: CASSLFLGQPHNEQFF.

CDR3 sequence: CASSLGGAGEQYF. Here the CDR3 DNA reads TGTGCCAGCAGTCTCGGGGGGGCGGGCGAGCAGTACTTC. The V call is TRBV12-3 or TRBV12-4, the J call TRBJ2-7; 8 bases are shared with TRBD2. After removal of 5 bases from V and 6 bases from J, the junction contained 6 bases not matched to a gene. The CDR3 length is 13 residues.

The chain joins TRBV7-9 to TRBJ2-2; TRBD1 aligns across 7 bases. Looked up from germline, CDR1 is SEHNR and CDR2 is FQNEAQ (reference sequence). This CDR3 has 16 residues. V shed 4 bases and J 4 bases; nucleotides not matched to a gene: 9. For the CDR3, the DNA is TGTGCCAGCAGCTCCGACCAGGGGGTGGGCACCGGGGAGCTGTTTTTT. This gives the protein CASSSDQGVGTGELFF.

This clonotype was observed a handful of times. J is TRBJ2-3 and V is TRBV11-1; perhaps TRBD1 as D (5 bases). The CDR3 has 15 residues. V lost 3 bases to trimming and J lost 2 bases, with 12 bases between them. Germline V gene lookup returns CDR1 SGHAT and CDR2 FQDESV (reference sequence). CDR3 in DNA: TGTGCCAGCAGCTTCGCTAGGGGCTTCACAGATACGCAGTATTTT. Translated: CASSFARGFTDTQYF.

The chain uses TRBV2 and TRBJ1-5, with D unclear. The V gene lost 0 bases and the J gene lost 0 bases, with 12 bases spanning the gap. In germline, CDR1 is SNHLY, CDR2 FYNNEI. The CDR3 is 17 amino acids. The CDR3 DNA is TGTGCCAGCAGTGAAGCGCACACGTGGTATAGCAATCAGCCCCAGCATTTT. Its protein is CASSEAHTWYSNQPQHF.

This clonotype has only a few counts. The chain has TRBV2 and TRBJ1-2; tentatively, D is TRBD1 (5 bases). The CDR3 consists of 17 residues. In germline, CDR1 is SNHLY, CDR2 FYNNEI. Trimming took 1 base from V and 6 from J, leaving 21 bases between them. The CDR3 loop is CASSEGFGGPKRHGYTF. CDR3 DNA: TGTGCCAGCAGTGAAGGGTTTGGGGGACCCAAAAGGCATGGCTACACCTTC.

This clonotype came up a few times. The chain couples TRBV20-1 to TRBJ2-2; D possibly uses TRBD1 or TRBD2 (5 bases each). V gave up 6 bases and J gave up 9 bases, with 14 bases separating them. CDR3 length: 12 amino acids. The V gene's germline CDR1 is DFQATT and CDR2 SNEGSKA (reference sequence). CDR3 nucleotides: TGCAGTGCCGACTCCCGGGACCGGGAGCTGTTTTTT. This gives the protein CSADSRDRELFF.

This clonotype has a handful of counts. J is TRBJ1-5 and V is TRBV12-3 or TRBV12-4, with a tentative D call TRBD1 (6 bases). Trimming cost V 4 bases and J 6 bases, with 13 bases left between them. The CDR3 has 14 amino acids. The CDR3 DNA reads TGTGCCAGCAGTTCGTACAGGGATAGTCAGCCCCAGCATTTT. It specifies CASSSYRDSQPQHF.

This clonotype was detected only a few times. This CDR3 is CASSWGTRLLGTGELFF. CDR3 bases: TGCGCCAGCAGCTGGGGGACTAGATTGTTAGGCACCGGGGAGCTGTTTTTT. The V call is TRBV5-1, the J call TRBJ2-2; 8 bases agree with TRBD2. This CDR3 is 17 amino acids long. The V gene's germline CDR1 is SGHRS and CDR2 YFSETQ. J gave up 4 bases and V 3 bases, and 11 bases lay outside the gene matches.

CDR3 sequence (DNA): TGTGCCAGCAGTTTTCCGGGACTAGCGGCCGCAGGGGAGCTGTTTTTT. Translation: CASSFPGLAAAGELFF. The chain employs TRBV6-5 and TRBJ2-2; 11 positions agree with TRBD2. This CDR3 has 16 amino acids. Germline values: CDR1 MNHEY, CDR2 SVGAGI. The trim removed 4 bases at V and 8 bases at J, leaving 9 bases unmatched.

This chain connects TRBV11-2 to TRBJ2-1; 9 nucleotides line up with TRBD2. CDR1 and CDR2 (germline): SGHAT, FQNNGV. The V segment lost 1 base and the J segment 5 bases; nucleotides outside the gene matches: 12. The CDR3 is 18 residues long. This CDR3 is CASSLVVAGTSIDNEQFF. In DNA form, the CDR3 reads TGTGCCAGCAGCTTAGTAGTGGCGGGGACTAGCATTGACAATGAGCAGTTCTTC.

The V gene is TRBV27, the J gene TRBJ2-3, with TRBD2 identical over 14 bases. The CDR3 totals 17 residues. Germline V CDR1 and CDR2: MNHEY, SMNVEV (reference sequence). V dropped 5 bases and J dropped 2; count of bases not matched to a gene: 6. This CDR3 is CASSIRTSGGITDTQYF. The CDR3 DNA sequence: TGTGCCAGCAGTATCCGGACTAGCGGGGGGATCACAGATACGCAGTATTTT.